The entry below describes one T cell receptor (beta chain). Its target antigen remains unknown. The input lacks base qualities; no much larger clone sits a single base away. This specimen belongs to a study of beta chain features in type 1 diabetes (dated by TCRdb to 2016 to 2019). Concerning the study at large: Patients and healthy donors did not differ in mean age, gender distribution, total cell number or subset yield. A total of approximately 99,000,000 sorted cells were examined across all samples, and RNA yield correlated strongly with the number of cells per subset. The study compared the TCRB repertoires of sorted circulating CD4+ T cell subsets in recently diagnosed type 1 diabetes patients with those in matched healthy donors. Whereas all 28 donors provided naive and central memory subsets, regulatory and stem cell-like memory subsets were isolated from just 8 patients and roughly eight healthy donors.

The CDR3 holds 13 amino acids from the cysteine to the phenylalanine. CDR3 DNA is the only sequence kept; it has 39 bases, read in frame from the first base. From a lookup of the germline V gene (reference sequence), CDR1 and CDR2 are MNHEY and SMNVEV. V is reduced by 5 bases and J by 2 bases, leaving a spacing of 8 bases between them. The entire amount of isolated RNA was reverse transcribed using the High Capacity cDNA Reverse Transcription Kit, so the sequenced TCRB transcripts were expressed ones. Deep immunoSEQ sequencing was performed on naive, central memory and regulatory T cell samples, with an average of around 3.5 million total reads per sample. Sorted cells were lysed in RLT buffer and RNA was extracted with DNase-treated RNeasy Micro or Mini kits, depending on cell number. Each cell subset was processed separately to prevent cross-contamination, with patient and healthy donor samples processed together. Using the immunoSEQ multiplex PCR, TCRB sequences were amplified from cDNA into 87-bp fragments spanning the CDR3 region. Sequencing of the amplicons was done on the Illumina HiSeq platform. Turning to the authors' computational methods: PCR bias was computationally corrected using synthetic template baselines, reads within Hamming distance 2 were collapsed, and singletons that could not be merged were discarded. Reads were aligned against IMGT so that V, D and J genes, CDR3 length and insertions or deletions at six rearrangement sites could be assigned. Clonotype counts were normalized to sorted cell number within each subset before computing true diversity and Gini coefficients with the tcR R package. The overlap coefficient, calculated on TCRB nucleotide sequences, was used to measure repertoire sharing. What TCRdb holds here is the immuneACCESS table cut down to in-frame rearrangements. Part of the clones is not present; checked against another copy, under half of the missing clones reflect an unresolved V gene, and the others are unexplained. The V and J calls and clone size come from that table; D and trimming were worked out from the DNA. For this sample there are 300,000 to 350,000 clones; around 7.6% appear just once. Approximately 0.44% of the sample rests with the top ten.

A single peripheral blood draw of about 116 mL on average was collected from each donor into heparinised tubes. A BD FACSAria II and a panel including CD45RO, CCR7, CD25, CD127, CD95 and CD27 were used to sort naive, central memory, regulatory and stem cell-like memory CD4+ T cells. Every sorted population had a purity above 95%. PBMCs were separated immediately by Lymphoprep density gradient centrifugation and were stained directly, without being cultured. So that batch effects would be minimized, each experiment stained and sorted samples in pairs, pairing one healthy donor with one patient. Beyond this particular receptor, the publication reports: Naive, central memory and regulatory TCRB repertoires appeared more similar among patients than among healthy donors. Because cDNA was sequenced instead of genomic DNA, activated cells with high expression could be over-represented, although the groups did not differ in activation or CD3 levels. At VDJ recombination sites, patients with type 1 diabetes made fewer insertions and deleted more nucleotides, a pattern implying thymic rearrangement abnormalities. Shorter templates might be favored by PCR, yet because patient and control samples were amplified and corrected together, any such skew would affect both groups equally. Because small numbers of individuals were included in the HLA sub-analyses, any influence of HLA type on TCRB rearrangement was left unresolved. A moderate but significant shortening of TCRB CDR3 length was observed in type 1 diabetes patients in all four CD4+ subsets.

The rearranged chain carries TRBV27 and TRBJ2-3, with the identity of the D gene unclear. The sample was central memory CD4+ T cells from blood. The TCR originated in a woman aged 18 to 35 in good health. In nucleotide form, the sequence is TGTGCCAGCAGTCCCATTTACACAGATACGCAGTATTTT. This translates into CASSPIYTDTQYF.